The 23 T cell receptor beta chains in this list originate from one sample, sequenced in a study of early T cells in non-severe SARS-CoV-2 infection. TCRdb re-analysed the 5' RACE reads in MiXCR, keeping a single row per CDR3 protein. The sample lists tens of thousands of distinct CDR3 sequences; around 13% were seen once. The specimen was whole blood, collected at baseline. The receptors stem from an adult who was a healthcare worker with PCR-confirmed SARS-CoV-2 infection or an uninfected control (not recorded which). The donor label of this sample is uncertain.

This clonotype showed up just a few times. The rearrangement uses TRBV6-5 and TRBJ2-1; 9 nucleotides match TRBD2. Germline assignment: CDR1 MNHEY and CDR2 SVGAGI. This CDR3 comprises 15 residues. V was clipped by 6 bases and J by 5 bases; unmatched bases: 8. CDR3 sequence reads: CASRSGGLGDNEQFF. As DNA, the CDR3 is TGTGCCAGCAGGAGCGGGGGGTTAGGGGACAATGAGCAGTTCTTC.

The chain links TRBV6-1 to TRBJ1-2, with D hard to call. The CDR3 loop spans 14 amino acids. Looked up from germline, CDR1 is MNHNS and CDR2 is SASEGT. The V gene lost 1 base and the J gene lost 0 bases, with 6 bases spanning the gap. The CDR3 coding sequence is TGTGCCAGCAGTGAAGGCAGAACTAACTATGGCTACACCTTC. Translated, it gives CASSEGRTNYGYTF.

The genes are TRBV12-3 or TRBV12-4 and TRBJ2-1, with a tentative D call TRBD2 (5 bases). Trimming left V 3 bases short and J 8 bases short, with 17 bases between. The CDR3 runs 15 residues. The CDR3 region has the DNA TGTGCCAGCAGTTTTGAGGGATATTCTGCCGATGAGCAGTTCTTC. Its translation: CASSFEGYSADEQFF.

V usage is TRBV7-2 and J usage is TRBJ1-1, with no clear D. Between the trimmed V and J ends, which lost 1 base and 2 bases, there was a span of 11 bases. The CDR3 length is 15 residues. Germline V gene sequence: CDR1 SGHTA, CDR2 FQGNSA. For the CDR3, the DNA is TGTGCCAGCAGCTTAGTTAGCAGCCCAAACACTGAAGCTTTCTTT. Translating it yields CASSLVSSPNTEAFF.

This clonotype has a handful of counts. V gene TRBV7-2 combines with J gene TRBJ1-4, with 7 bases lining up with TRBD1. From germline, CDR1 is SGHTA and CDR2 FQGNSA. The ends lost 1 base at V and 7 bases at J; junction bases unmatched: 6. CDR3 size: 15 residues. The CDR3 sequence: CASSLGGGAGEKLFF. As DNA, the CDR3 is TGTGCCAGCAGCTTAGGAGGGGGCGCGGGTGAAAAACTGTTTTTT.

This clonotype appeared a few times. The chain carries TRBV14 and TRBJ2-1; the D is unclear. The CDR3 extends over 13 amino acids. Per germline, CDR1 SGHDN and CDR2 FVKESK. The V gene lost 1 base and the J gene lost 6 bases, with 7 bases spanning the gap. CDR3 DNA: TGTGCCAGCAGCCAAGCCGAGGCCAATGAGCAGTTCTTC. The encoded protein is CASSQAEANEQFF.

This clonotype was found a few times. The chain combines TRBV10-2 with TRBJ2-3; D uncertain. Trimming shortened V by 0 bases and J by 0 bases, and 16 bases separated the two germline ends. The CDR3 is 18 amino acids. The V gene's germline CDR1 is WSHSY and CDR2 SAAADI. The chain's CDR3 is CASSESTWLNSSTDTQYF. The CDR3 nucleotides read TGCGCCAGCAGTGAGTCGACGTGGCTGAACTCTAGCACAGATACGCAGTATTTT.

This clonotype was recorded at least ten times. This chain uses TRBV28 with TRBJ1-1; 7 nucleotides match TRBD1. The CDR3 runs 14 residues. Germline-derived CDR1 and CDR2 are MDHEN and SYDVKM. The V segment lost 7 bases and the J segment 6 bases; nucleotides outside the gene matches: 11. In nucleotides, the CDR3 is TGTGCCAGCAAACTAATACAGGGGTGGCCTGAAGCTTTCTTT. Translation: CASKLIQGWPEAFF. Full variable domain (rest looked up from reference TRBV28 and TRBJ1-1): DVKVTQSSRYLVKRTGEKVFLECVQDMDHENMFWYRQDPGLGLRLIYFSYDVKMKEKGDIPEGYSVSREKKERFSLILESASTNQTSMYLCASKLIQGWPEAFFGQGTRLTVV.

This clonotype was counted between two and nine times. The V and J genes are TRBV6-4 and TRBJ1-5; D gene ambiguous. In germline, CDR1 is MRHNA, CDR2 SNTAGT. The CDR3 contains 14 residues. Trimming pared 4 bases from V and 0 bases from J, leaving 7 bases between. The CDR3 is CASSVQPSNQPQHF. CDR3 sequence (DNA): TGTGCCAGCAGTGTTCAGCCTAGCAATCAGCCCCAGCATTTT.

The CDR3 reads CASSTNRLAGEYEQYV. The DNA for the CDR3 is TGTGCCAGCAGTACAAATCGACTAGCGGGGGAGTACGAGCAGTACGTC. The chain couples TRBV2 to TRBJ2-7; 12 bases fit TRBD2. The trim removed 5 bases at V and 4 bases at J, leaving 9 bases unmatched. Germline CDR1 reads SNHLY; CDR2 reads FYNNEI. The CDR3 totals 16 residues.

This clonotype occurred many times. The rearrangement links TRBV6-5 to TRBJ2-5; the D gene is possibly TRBD2 (6 bases). This CDR3 region has 14 residues. The V end lost 5 bases, the J end lost 2 bases, and 12 bases lay between the germline ends. Per germline, CDR1 MNHEY and CDR2 SVGAGI. The chain's CDR3 is CASSMGLVQETQYF. The CDR3 DNA follows: TGTGCCAGCAGTATGGGACTGGTACAAGAGACCCAGTACTTC.

J is TRBJ1-1 and V is TRBV9; unclear D gene. CDR1 is SGDLS and CDR2 is YYNGEE in the germline V gene. CDR3 length equals 14 residues. V was clipped by 0 bases and J by 1 base, with 7 bases between them. The CDR3 here is CASSVEWGNTEAFF. DNA of the CDR3: TGTGCCAGCAGCGTAGAATGGGGGAACACTGAAGCTTTCTTT.

This clonotype has only a few counts. The rearrangement uses TRBV27 and TRBJ1-2; the match to TRBD1 covers 10 bases. V shed 3 bases and J 3 bases; nucleotides not matched to a gene: 1. There are 14 residues in the CDR3. Per germline, CDR1 MNHEY and CDR2 SMNVEV (reference sequence). CDR3 residues: CASSFGQGDYGYTF. The DNA for the CDR3 is TGTGCCAGCAGTTTTGGACAGGGGGACTATGGCTACACCTTC.

This clonotype appeared a few times. The genes are TRBV10-2 and TRBJ2-1; possibly TRBD2 for D (6 bases). Germline CDR1 reads WSHSY; CDR2 reads SAAADI. V shed 3 bases and J shed 11 bases, with 11 bases lying between them. This CDR3 has 12 residues. CDR3 DNA: TGCGCCAGCAGTGAACCAGCGGGCAAGCAGTTCTTC. This translates into CASSEPAGKQFF.

Only a few counts were recorded for this clonotype. V usage is TRBV28 and J usage is TRBJ1-1, with D tentatively TRBD1 (5 bases). This CDR3 has 14 residues. Deletions cut 1 base from V and 1 base from J, with 7 bases between. Germline loops: CDR1 MDHEN, CDR2 SYDVKM. Here the CDR3 reads CASSLSGGNTEAFF. CDR3 nucleotide sequence: TGTGCCAGCAGTTTATCTGGGGGGAACACTGAAGCTTTCTTT.

This clonotype has just a few counts. The CDR3 bases are TGTGCCAGCTCACCACTAGGTAGGGCCACTGAAGCTTTCTTT. Residues: CASSPLGRATEAFF. This chain connects TRBV18 to TRBJ1-1; D remains ambiguous. Trimming removed 1 base from V and 4 bases from J, with 10 bases in between. Germline V gives CDR1 KGHSH, CDR2 LQKENI. CDR3 length: 14 amino acids.

This clonotype was observed many times. The chain couples TRBV28 to TRBJ2-1; TRBD1 might be the D (6 bases). Trimming stripped 10 bases from V and 7 bases from J, with 17 bases between. Germline V gives CDR1 MDHEN, CDR2 SYDVKM. The CDR3 loop spans 13 amino acids. CDR3 sequence (DNA): TGTGCCACCACTAGGGGGAACGGGAATGAGCAGTTCTTC. Translated: CATTRGNGNEQFF.

The chain employs TRBV3-1 and TRBJ1-5, with 7 nucleotides matching TRBD1. V shed 3 bases, J shed 0 bases, and the junction held 8 bases outside the gene matches. The germline V gene encodes CDR1 LGHDT and CDR2 YNNKEL (reference sequence). The CDR3 is 17 amino acids. This chain's CDR3 is CASSHSYRGHSNQPQHF. Here the CDR3 DNA reads TGTGCCAGCAGCCACAGCTACAGGGGCCATAGCAATCAGCCCCAGCATTTT.

This clonotype was seen a few times. The rearrangement joins TRBV7-9 to TRBJ2-1; 10 positions match TRBD2. V shed 5 bases and J 7 bases; nucleotides not matched to a gene: 8. The CDR3 runs 15 residues. The germline CDR1 and CDR2 sequences are SEHNR and FQNEAQ (reference sequence). The CDR3 DNA reads TGTGCCAGCAGCCCGGTTAGCGGGGGGATGAATGAGCAGTTCTTC. Translated, it gives CASSPVSGGMNEQFF.

This clonotype was observed at least ten times. The J gene is TRBJ1-6, the V gene TRBV9, with a weak D call TRBD1 (5 bases). Germline V CDR1 and CDR2: SGDLS, YYNGEE. This CDR3 is 16 amino acids long. Between the trimmed V and J ends, which lost 4 bases and 5 bases, there was a span of 16 bases. CDR3 coding DNA: TGTGCCAGCAGCTCTATATCGGGACGGAATAATTCACCCCTCCACTTT. This sequence encodes CASSSISGRNNSPLHF.

The chain's CDR3 is CASSLGFQGGNQPQHF. The CDR3 bases are TGTGCCAGCAGTTTAGGGTTCCAGGGCGGCAATCAGCCCCAGCATTTT. J is TRBJ1-5 and V is TRBV12-3 or TRBV12-4; maybe TRBD1 (5 bases). V was shortened by 1 base and J by 2 bases, with 12 bases between the two germline ends. The CDR3 consists of 16 residues.

The CDR3 protein is CASSLIRQPHAQYF. The CDR3 region has the DNA TGTGCCAGCAGCTTAATCCGCCAGCCTCACGCGCAGTATTTT. J is TRBJ2-3 and V is TRBV11-2, with D uncertain. The CDR3 is 14 residues long. Trimming took off 2 bases at V and 10 bases at J, with 16 bases between the two ends. Germline V gives CDR1 SGHAT, CDR2 FQNNGV.

This clonotype came up a few times. J is TRBJ2-5 and V is TRBV10-1; perhaps D is TRBD1 or TRBD2 (5 bases each). The CDR3 sequence is 13 residues long. CDR1 WNHNN and CDR2 SYGVQD come from the germline V gene (reference sequence). V lost 4 bases and J 1 base, leaving 7 bases between the germline ends. CDR3 in amino acids: CASSGGTQETQYF. CDR3 sequence (DNA): TGCGCCAGCAGTGGGGGGACCCAAGAGACCCAGTACTTC.